This T cell receptor beta chain was found in a study of shared clonotypes between healthy human individuals. Donors had no recently reported acute infections or vaccinations and were HIV-negative. Note on this clone: What it recognizes is unknown.

Sequenced by immunoSEQ multiplex PCR; TCRdb stores in-frame clones only, minus some. The data hold over a million clones, with roughly 74% observed a single time. Study-wide results and limits: Naive subsets generally exceeded memory subsets in estimated richness.

The V gene's germline CDR1 is GTSNPN and CDR2 SVGIG (reference sequence). The CDR3 contains 19 residues. V was trimmed by 3 bases and J by 2 bases, leaving 29 bases between them. The sequence derives from a man between 18 and 35 years old in good health. Some clones in this sample may be carry-over from other donors' samples. The chain has TRBV30 and TRBJ2-7; D may be TRBD1 or TRBD2 (6 bases each). The sample taken for sequencing was memory CD4+ T cells from PBMCs. The subset: CD45RA-negative fraction. The CDR3 DNA sequence: TGTGCCTGGAGCCGTCTAGGGGGGTTTGCGCTTAACGGAACCTACGAGCAGTACTTC. It translates to CAWSRLGGFALNGTYEQYF.